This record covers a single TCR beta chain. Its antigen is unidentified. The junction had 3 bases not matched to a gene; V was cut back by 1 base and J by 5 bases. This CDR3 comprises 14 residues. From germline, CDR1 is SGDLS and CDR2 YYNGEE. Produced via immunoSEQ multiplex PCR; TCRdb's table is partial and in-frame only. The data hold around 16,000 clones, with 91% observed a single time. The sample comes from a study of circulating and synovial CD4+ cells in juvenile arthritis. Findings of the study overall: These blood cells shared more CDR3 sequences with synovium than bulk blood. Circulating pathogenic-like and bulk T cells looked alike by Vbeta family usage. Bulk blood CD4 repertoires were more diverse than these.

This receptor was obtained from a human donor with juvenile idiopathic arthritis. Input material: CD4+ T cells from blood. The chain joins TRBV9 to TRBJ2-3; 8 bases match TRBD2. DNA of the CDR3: TGTGCCAGCAGCGTAAGCGGGAGCGTAGATACGCAGTATTTT. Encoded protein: CASSVSGSVDTQYF. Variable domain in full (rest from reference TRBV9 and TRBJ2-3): DSGVTQTPKHLITATGQRVTLRCSPRSGDLSVYWYQQSLDQGLQFLIQYYNGEERAKGNILERFSAQQFPDLHSELNLSSLELGDSALYFCASSVSGSVDTQYFGPGTRLTVL.